The 28 T cell receptor beta chains below come from one sample, sequenced in a study of response to subunit inactivated influenza vaccine. MiXCR was run by TCRdb on the RT-PCR reads, yielding one entry per CDR3 protein. This sample has roughly 760,000 distinct CDR3 sequences, with approximately 22% found just once. The source was PBMCs from blood, collected 5 days after vaccination. The receptor source for this set is a man aged 50-59 years who received an inactivated influenza vaccine.

A few counts support this clonotype. The rearrangement links TRBV6-2 or TRBV6-3 to TRBJ2-7; D gene unclear. The CDR3 has 12 residues. The V end was cut by 4 bases, the J end by 3 bases, with 7 bases between. Germline V CDR1 and CDR2: MNHEY, SVGEGT. The CDR3 reads CASSSKYYEQYF. The DNA of the CDR3 is TGTGCCAGCAGTTCCAAATACTACGAGCAGTACTTC.

The V gene is TRBV7-2, the J gene TRBJ1-2, with D hard to call. V dropped 5 bases and J dropped 6 bases, with 13 bases sitting between them. Germline V lookup: CDR1 SGHTA, CDR2 FQGNSA. This CDR3 is built from 13 residues. This CDR3 reads CASSPSEWDGYTF. The CDR3 region has the DNA TGTGCCAGCAGCCCCTCAGAGTGGGATGGCTACACCTTC.

This clonotype turned up a few times. J is TRBJ2-1 and V is TRBV24-1; no clear D. The CDR3 sequence is 15 residues long. Trimming pared 2 bases from V and 7 bases from J, leaving 14 bases between. Germline CDR1 reads KGHDR; CDR2 reads SFDVKD. The CDR3 sequence is CATSDSYLWGNEQFF. In DNA, the CDR3 is TGTGCCACCAGTGATTCGTACTTATGGGGAAATGAGCAGTTCTTC.

This clonotype was seen many times. V and J are TRBV5-1 and TRBJ2-7, with a tentative D call TRBD1 (5 bases). This CDR3 contains 12 residues. Germline-derived CDR1 and CDR2 are SGHRS and YFSETQ. V was pared by 3 bases and J by 3 bases, with 7 bases between. The CDR3 DNA reads as TGCGCCAGCAGCTCGGACATCTACGAGCAGTACTTC. Protein sequence: CASSSDIYEQYF.

The gene calls are TRBV5-1 and TRBJ2-3; no clear D gene. The CDR3 covers 13 residues. The germline V and J ends were trimmed by 1 base and 4 bases, with 7 bases remaining between them. Germline V gene data show CDR1 as SGHRS and CDR2 as YFSETQ. The CDR3 nucleotides read TGCGCCAGCAGCTTGCACCCCGCAGATACGCAGTATTTT. Translation gives CASSLHPADTQYF.

This clonotype has a handful of counts. The chain uses TRBV28 and TRBJ2-2, with TRBD1 matching over 10 bases. The J segment lost 1 base and the V segment lost 5 bases, leaving 7 bases of the junction unmatched. Germline CDR1 and CDR2: MDHEN and SYDVKM. This CDR3 region has 17 residues. In nucleotides, the CDR3 is TGTGCCAGCAGTCCACTCGGGACAGGGGTGAACACCGGGGAGCTGTTTTTT. Translation: CASSPLGTGVNTGELFF.

The chain recombines TRBV25-1 with TRBJ1-6, with D maybe TRBD1 (5 bases). V was pared by 8 bases and J by 4 bases, with 15 bases between. The CDR3 has 15 amino acids. CDR1 MGHDK and CDR2 SYGVNS come from the germline V gene. DNA of the CDR3: TGTGCCAGCGCTTCGGGGGGTGGATATAATTCACCCCTCCACTTT. Protein: CASASGGGYNSPLHF.

This clonotype was found many times. This rearrangement joins TRBV12-3 or TRBV12-4 to TRBJ2-6; D is undetermined. V lost 6 bases to trimming and J lost 1 base, with 4 bases between them. The CDR3 covers 13 residues. The CDR3 bases are TGTGCCAGCAGCTCGTCTGGGGCCAACGTCCTGACTTTC. Translation gives CASSSSGANVLTF.

In this sample, this clonotype turned up a few times. The chain joins TRBV28 to TRBJ2-3; a possible D gene is TRBD1 (6 bases). Germline V lookup: CDR1 MDHEN, CDR2 SYDVKM. V lost 1 base, J lost 2 bases, and 10 bases lay in between. The CDR3 length is 15 residues. This CDR3 is CASSLYREFTDTQYF. The CDR3 nucleotides are TGTGCCAGCAGTTTATACAGGGAATTCACAGATACGCAGTATTTT.

This chain links TRBV7-7 with TRBJ2-3, with TRBD2 matching over 12 bases. Germline assignment: CDR1 SSHAT and CDR2 FNYEAQ (reference sequence). The junction had 6 bases not matched to a gene; V was cut back by 1 base and J by 4 bases. This CDR3 has 17 residues. Here the CDR3 DNA reads TGTGCCAGCAGCTTAGAGGCTAGCGGGAGGGCCGCAGATACGCAGTATTTT. Translated, it gives CASSLEASGRAADTQYF.

The CDR3 is CASSAPGAESSYEQYF. The CDR3 DNA is TGTGCCAGCAGCGCCCCTGGGGCTGAGAGCTCCTACGAGCAGTACTTC. J is TRBJ2-7 and V is TRBV5-6, with D tentatively TRBD1 (5 bases). Trimming removed 4 bases at V and 0 bases at J, with 17 bases between. The CDR3 is 16 residues long. In germline, CDR1 is SGHDT, CDR2 YYEEEE.

This clonotype was observed a few times. J is TRBJ1-5 and V is TRBV29-1, with a tentative D call TRBD1 (6 bases). The length of the CDR3 is 13 residues. From germline, CDR1 is SQVTM and CDR2 ANQGSEA. Trimming stripped 1 base from V and 3 bases from J, with 7 bases between. CDR3 sequence (DNA): TGCAGCGTTGAAGCAGGGGTCAATCAGCCCCAGCATTTT. This gives the protein CSVEAGVNQPQHF.

This clonotype was seen at least ten times. An end of the junction does not agree with germline; a read error may underlie this. V usage is TRBV5-1 and J usage is TRBJ1-1; D is perhaps TRBD1 (5 bases). This CDR3 is 13 amino acids long. Per germline, CDR1 SGHRS and CDR2 YFSETQ. The CDR3 DNA reads TGTGCCAGCAGCCTGGGGGAGAACACTGAAGCTTTCTTT. Its protein is CASSLGENTEAFF.

This clonotype was seen a handful of times. The chain links TRBV11-2 to TRBJ2-7, with 7 bases that match TRBD2. This CDR3 comprises 14 residues. Unmatched junction bases numbered 9, after V lost 6 bases and J lost 4 bases. CDR1 is SGHAT and CDR2 is FQNNGV in the germline V gene. As DNA, the CDR3 is TGTGCCAGCAGAAAACTGTCGGGGGGTTACGAGCAGTACTTC. Amino acid sequence: CASRKLSGGYEQYF.

Many counts were recorded for this clonotype. The chain uses TRBV5-6 and TRBJ2-7; D unclear. V was clipped by 1 base and J by 0 bases, with 14 bases between them. CDR1 SGHDT and CDR2 YYEEEE come from the germline V gene. This CDR3 region has 16 residues. The CDR3 is CASSLFFPIISYEQYF. DNA for the CDR3: TGTGCCAGCAGCTTGTTCTTTCCGATCATCTCCTACGAGCAGTACTTC.

This clonotype was picked up a small number of times. The chain joins TRBV7-9 to TRBJ2-3; D remains unclear. The V and J ends lost 11 bases and 2 bases respectively, with 14 bases between them. Germline lookup yields CDR1 SEHNR and CDR2 FQNEAQ (reference sequence). The CDR3 has 13 residues. The CDR3 protein is CAGEPTSTDTQYF. The CDR3 nucleotides are TGTGCCGGCGAACCGACGTCCACAGATACGCAGTATTTT.

The V and J genes are TRBV12-3 or TRBV12-4 and TRBJ2-5; unclear D gene. The ends were cut back, 4 bases at V and 3 bases at J, with 9 bases in the middle. This CDR3 is built from 13 residues. The CDR3 DNA reads as TGTGCCAGCAGTTCAATGCGGAAAGAGACCCAGTACTTC. Translated: CASSSMRKETQYF.

The chain uses TRBV12-3 or TRBV12-4 and TRBJ2-3; the D is unclear. This CDR3 has 16 amino acids. The V end lost 5 bases, the J end lost 2 bases, and 17 bases lay between the germline ends. The CDR3 nucleotides are TGTGCCAGCAGTGTCCGTGTGGTGGCGGACACAGATACGCAGTATTTT. It is translated as CASSVRVVADTDTQYF.

This clonotype came up many times. The chain recombines TRBV19 with TRBJ2-1; D gene uncertain. With 1 base removed from V and 5 bases from J, the gap between germline ends came to 6 bases. This CDR3 region has 13 residues. The germline gives CDR1 LNHDA, CDR2 SQIVND (reference sequence). The CDR3 loop reads CASSIGLNNEQFF. For the CDR3, the DNA is TGTGCCAGTAGTATAGGGCTGAACAATGAGCAGTTCTTC.

This clonotype was picked up a small number of times. The V call is TRBV7-2, the J call TRBJ2-7, with D maybe TRBD1 (6 bases). Germline CDR1 is SGHTA and CDR2 is FQGNSA. The germline V and J ends were trimmed by 5 bases and 9 bases, with 17 bases remaining between them. The CDR3 spans 13 residues. In DNA, the CDR3 is TGTGCCAGCAGCATACGACAGGACCAGGGGCAGTACTTC. Its translation: CASSIRQDQGQYF.

Here the CDR3 DNA reads TGTGCCAGCAGTTTAATGAGGGGCAATGAGCAGTTCTTC. It specifies CASSLMRGNEQFF. The chain couples TRBV12-3 or TRBV12-4 to TRBJ2-1, with D perhaps TRBD1 or TRBD2 (5 bases each). The V end was cut by 2 bases, the J end by 6 bases, with 8 bases between. The CDR3 sequence is 13 residues long.

This clonotype was counted ten times or more. The chain links TRBV5-1 to TRBJ2-3; 8 bases line up with TRBD2. The CDR3 is 16 residues long. The germline V gene encodes CDR1 SGHRS and CDR2 YFSETQ. The trim removed 2 bases at V and 2 bases at J, leaving 7 bases unmatched. The CDR3 loop reads CASSFRTSSYTDTQYF. DNA for the CDR3: TGCGCCAGCAGCTTTAGGACTAGCAGTTACACAGATACGCAGTATTTT. The full variable domain, its missing parts supplied by reference TRBV5-1 and TRBJ2-3, is KAGVTQTPRYLIKTRGQQVTLSCSPISGHRSVSWYQQTPGQGLQFLFEYFSETQRNKGNFPGRFSGRQFSNSRSEMNVSTLELGDSALYLCASSFRTSSYTDTQYFGPGTRLTVL.

This clonotype was counted ten times or more. V gene TRBV5-1 combines with J gene TRBJ2-1, with 10 nucleotides matching TRBD1. V was clipped by 0 bases and J by 5 bases; unmatched bases: 5. CDR3 size: 16 residues. Germline V gene sequence: CDR1 SGHRS, CDR2 YFSETQ. The CDR3 reads CASSLAPGQGNNEQFF. CDR3 bases: TGCGCCAGCAGCTTGGCTCCGGGACAGGGGAACAATGAGCAGTTCTTC.

This clonotype was seen a handful of times. V usage is TRBV4-3 and J usage is TRBJ2-5; D not certain. The CDR3 runs to 15 residues. Germline V gives CDR1 LGHNA, CDR2 YSLEER. V was cut by 0 bases and J by 1 base, with 9 bases left in between. The CDR3: CASSQDTTAQETQYF. The CDR3 DNA reads as TGCGCCAGCAGCCAAGATACGACGGCCCAAGAGACCCAGTACTTC.

This clonotype was detected many times. The chain uses TRBV20-1 and TRBJ2-7, with TRBD2 identical over 8 bases. Germline CDR1 reads DFQATT; CDR2 reads SNEGSKA (reference sequence). The CDR3 length is 13 residues. V lost 5 bases to trimming and J lost 5 bases; unmatched junction nucleotides: 8. CDR3 protein: CSADSGVGHEQYF. The CDR3 DNA is TGCAGTGCTGATAGCGGGGTAGGCCACGAGCAGTACTTC.

In its sample, this clonotype was seen many times. This sequence joins TRBV10-3 and TRBJ2-6; 9 nucleotides agree with TRBD1. The length of the CDR3 is 16 residues. CDR1 and CDR2 from the germline V gene are ENHRY and SYGVKD. Trimming removed 6 bases from V and 2 bases from J; junction bases left unmatched: 5. The CDR3 sequence is CAISQQGAAGANVLTF. For the CDR3, the DNA is TGTGCCATCAGCCAACAGGGGGCGGCTGGGGCCAACGTCCTGACTTTC.

This chain uses TRBV20-1 with TRBJ2-1, with TRBD2 identical over 8 bases. J gave up 9 bases and V 3 bases, and 7 bases lay outside the gene matches. The V gene's germline CDR1 is DFQATT and CDR2 SNEGSKA (reference sequence). CDR3 size: 13 residues. Here the CDR3 reads CSARNSGEIEQFF. CDR3 DNA: TGCAGTGCTAGGAATAGCGGGGAGATTGAGCAGTTCTTC.

Only a few counts were recorded for this clonotype. CDR3 bases: TGTGCCAGCAGTGCTACAGGGGTCACTGAAGCTTTCTTT. It translates to CASSATGVTEAFF. The chain combines TRBV12-3 or TRBV12-4 with TRBJ1-1; TRBD1 agrees at 7 bases. The CDR3 is 13 amino acids. The ends lost 5 bases at V and 4 bases at J; junction bases unmatched: 4.